This entry lists 18 T cell receptor beta chains sequenced from one sample in a study of HIV-infected patients and healthy controls (dated by TCRdb to 2014 to 2015). The method behind the library was 5' RACE. Sequencing was carried out with an Illumina MiSeq. TCRdb reanalyzed the raw reads on its own, using fastp at Q25 for trimming and MiXCR for clone calling, and kept in-frame beta chains. Entries that share a CDR3 protein sequence are merged under the most common genes and DNA. Recorded for this sample are tens of thousands of distinct CDR3 sequences; about 16% of them occurred a single time. The ten largest clonotypes hold around 6% of the sample. Sequencing was done on a sample of CD4+ T cells from blood. These receptors were taken from a human donor in good health.

This clonotype was recorded a few times. This chain joins TRBV7-2 and TRBJ2-5; D call uncertain. The CDR3 totals 11 residues. Trimming took off 5 bases at V and 7 bases at J, with 8 bases between the two ends. Per germline, CDR1 SGHTA and CDR2 FQGNSA. This CDR3 reads CASSTRGTQYF. The CDR3 nucleotides read TGTGCCAGCAGCACTCGCGGGACCCAGTACTTC.

This clonotype was seen ten or more times. The gene calls are TRBV11-3 and TRBJ1-3; a possible D gene is TRBD1 (6 bases). There are 15 residues in the CDR3. V was clipped by 1 base and J by 1 base, with 8 bases between them. Germline V gene sequence: CDR1 SGHNT, CDR2 YENEEA. The CDR3 sequence: CASSLGGQSGNTIYF. The CDR3 DNA follows: TGTGCCAGCAGCTTAGGTGGACAGTCTGGAAACACCATATATTTT. The full variable domain, with the rest looked up from reference TRBV11-3 and TRBJ1-3, is EAGVVQSPRYKIIEKKQPVAFWCNPISGHNTLYWYLQNLGQGPELLIRYENEEAVDDSQLPKDRFSAERLKGVDSTLKIQPAELGDSAVYLCASSLGGQSGNTIYFGEGSWLTVV.

Many counts were recorded for this clonotype. The chain employs TRBV7-2 and TRBJ1-1; D is possibly TRBD1 (5 bases). The CDR3 sequence is 13 residues long. Deletions cut 2 bases from V and 2 bases from J, with 6 bases between. Germline values: CDR1 SGHTA, CDR2 FQGNSA. This CDR3 is CASSLTGNTEAFF. The CDR3 DNA reads TGTGCCAGCAGCTTAACAGGAAACACTGAAGCTTTCTTT.

This chain links TRBV7-3 with TRBJ2-6; D is uncertain. The V and J ends lost 0 bases and 0 bases respectively, with 3 bases between them. Germline CDR1 is SGHTA and CDR2 is FQGTGA. The CDR3 is 15 amino acids. CDR3 in amino acids: CASSLTPSGANVLTF. The CDR3 nucleotides are TGTGCCAGCAGCTTAACTCCCTCTGGGGCCAACGTCCTGACTTTC.

This chain joins TRBV7-2 and TRBJ2-2; 8 bases are shared with TRBD1. V lost 1 base and J lost 7; bases outside the gene matches: 5. CDR1 is SGHTA, CDR2 FQGNSA, per germline. The length of the CDR3 is 15 residues. This chain's CDR3 is CASSLDRGIGGELFF. CDR3 DNA: TGTGCCAGCAGCTTAGACAGGGGGATCGGCGGGGAGCTGTTTTTT. Complete variable domain (other parts from reference TRBV7-2 and TRBJ2-2): GAGVSQSPSNKVTEKGKDVELRCDPISGHTALYWYRQSLGQGLEFLIYFQGNSAPDKSGLPSDRFSAERTGGSVSTLTIQRTQQEDSAVYLCASSLDRGIGGELFFGEGSRLTVL.

This clonotype was picked up many times. This chain connects TRBV6-2 or TRBV6-3 to TRBJ2-1, with D unresolved. Germline V gene lookup returns CDR1 MNHEY and CDR2 SVGEGT. The V and J ends lost 5 bases and 7 bases respectively, with 9 bases between them. This CDR3 comprises 12 residues. The CDR3 sequence is CASSPTRNEQFF. CDR3 nucleotides: TGTGCCAGCAGTCCCACTCGGAATGAGCAGTTCTTC.

The chain joins TRBV20-1 to TRBJ2-2, with 7 bases that match TRBD2. Looked up from germline, CDR1 is DFQATT and CDR2 is SNEGSKA (reference sequence). This CDR3 contains 14 residues. Unmatched junction bases numbered 5, after V lost 3 bases and J lost 4 bases. CDR3 residues: CSASPSGVTGELFF. The CDR3 coding sequence is TGCAGTGCTAGTCCCAGCGGGGTCACCGGGGAGCTGTTTTTT.

This rearrangement joins TRBV5-6 to TRBJ1-2, with D hard to call. The CDR3 runs 18 residues. V was pared by 2 bases and J by 2 bases, with 22 bases between. The germline V gene has CDR1 SGHDT and CDR2 YYEEEE. This chain's CDR3 is CASSFRPITAIVNYGYTF. CDR3 DNA sequence: TGTGCCAGCAGCTTTCGCCCAATAACAGCAATAGTAAACTATGGCTACACCTTC.

This clonotype was recorded many times. The chain links TRBV7-2 to TRBJ2-3; D unresolved. V lost 1 base to trimming and J lost 0 bases, with 2 bases between them. The CDR3 length is 13 residues. Germline lookup yields CDR1 SGHTA and CDR2 FQGNSA. The CDR3 nucleotides read TGTGCCAGCAGCTTAGTTAGCACAGATACGCAGTATTTT. It specifies CASSLVSTDTQYF. The full variable domain, rest sourced from reference TRBV7-2 and TRBJ2-3, is GAGVSQSPSNKVTEKGKDVELRCDPISGHTALYWYRQSLGQGLEFLIYFQGNSAPDKSGLPSDRFSAERTGGSVSTLTIQRTQQEDSAVYLCASSLVSTDTQYFGPGTRLTVL.

The sample holds many counts of this clonotype. The genes are TRBV5-5 and TRBJ2-3, with D possibly matching TRBD1 (6 bases). The ends were cut back, 4 bases at V and 2 bases at J, with 11 bases in the middle. This CDR3 is built from 14 residues. CDR1 SGHKS and CDR2 YYEKEE come from the germline V gene (reference sequence). DNA for the CDR3: TGTGCCAGCAGCCCTGGACAGAACACAGATACGCAGTATTTT. Its translation: CASSPGQNTDTQYF. Combining the CDR3 with reference TRBV5-5 and TRBJ2-3 gives the whole variable domain DAGVTQSPTHLIKTRGQQVTLRCSPISGHKSVSWYQQVLGQGPQFIFQYYEKEERGRGNFPDRFSARQFPNYSSELNVNALLLGDSALYLCASSPGQNTDTQYFGPGTRLTVL.

This clonotype was found a few times. The chain recombines TRBV7-3 with TRBJ1-1; weak D call: TRBD1 (5 bases). V lost 5 bases and J 1 base, leaving 14 bases between the germline ends. Per the germline V gene, CDR1 is SGHTA and CDR2 is FQGTGA. The CDR3 contains 15 residues. CDR3: CASSLGSGQNTEAFF. CDR3 DNA: TGTGCCAGCAGCCTGGGGTCGGGGCAGAACACTGAAGCTTTCTTT.

The chain links TRBV20-1 to TRBJ1-1; no reliable D call. The CDR3 spans 13 residues. With 5 bases removed from V and 0 bases from J, the gap between germline ends came to 10 bases. Germline assignment: CDR1 DFQATT and CDR2 SNEGSKA (reference sequence). The CDR3 region has the DNA TGCAGTGCTTGGGCTCGTTTGAACACTGAAGCTTTCTTT. It codes for CSAWARLNTEAFF.

The rearrangement uses TRBV6-6 and TRBJ2-7, with D possibly being TRBD2 (5 bases). Trimming took 5 bases from V and 5 from J, leaving 19 bases between them. CDR1 and CDR2 from the germline V gene are MNHNY and SVGAGI (reference sequence). The CDR3 contains 15 residues. CDR3 DNA sequence: TGTGCCAGCAGTGGACTTGGCCAGAACCCCCACGAGCAGTACTTC. It codes for CASSGLGQNPHEQYF.

The gene calls are TRBV2 and TRBJ1-3, with a weak D call TRBD1 (6 bases). The V end was cut by 7 bases, the J end by 2 bases, with 12 bases between. Germline CDR1 and CDR2: SNHLY and FYNNEI. The length of the CDR3 is 14 residues. In nucleotides, the CDR3 is TGTGCCAGCACCGAGAGACAGGCTGGAAACACCATATATTTT. Translating it yields CASTERQAGNTIYF.

The chain uses TRBV5-6 and TRBJ2-3; unclear D gene. Germline CDR1 reads SGHDT; CDR2 reads YYEEEE. This CDR3 has 15 residues. Between the trimmed V and J ends, which lost 4 bases and 2 bases, there was a span of 14 bases. CDR3 protein: CASSPRVAFTDTQYF. CDR3 sequence (DNA): TGTGCCAGCAGCCCCCGGGTAGCTTTCACAGATACGCAGTATTTT.

The chain employs TRBV29-1 and TRBJ2-1; D is uncertain. Germline V lookup: CDR1 SQVTM, CDR2 ANQGSEA. The CDR3 length is 12 residues. V gave up 8 bases and J gave up 6 bases, with 14 bases separating them. CDR3 in DNA: TGCAGCCCAATTTCTCCGATCAATGAGCAGTTCTTC. This encodes CSPISPINEQFF.

V and J are TRBV4-3 and TRBJ1-2; TRBD1 matches 10 bases. V dropped 4 bases and J dropped 2; count of bases not matched to a gene: 7. The CDR3 runs to 16 residues. The germline CDR1 and CDR2 sequences are LGHNA and YSLEER. The CDR3 region is CASSRGQGEENYGYTF. CDR3 sequence (DNA): TGCGCCAGCAGCCGTGGACAGGGGGAGGAAAACTATGGCTACACCTTC.

The chain is built from TRBV6-2 or TRBV6-3 and TRBJ1-2; D is unclear. The V gene's germline CDR1 is MNHEY and CDR2 SVGEGT. V lost 0 bases and J lost 8, with 10 bases in between. The CDR3 is made up of 13 amino acids. The CDR3 loop reads CASSYSNLPGYTF. CDR3 DNA: TGTGCCAGCAGTTACTCGAACTTGCCCGGCTACACCTTC.